The source of this TCR beta chain is a study of T cells in narcolepsy. Study in general: Patients with NT1 or NT2 and healthy control donors were enrolled. Study-wide points: In some patient and control memory CD4+ samples, autoreactive clones were absent. Comparing one patient's CSF and blood CD4+ clonotypes highlighted HCRT- and TRIB2-specific autoreactive clonotypes. Healthy controls reportedly lacked the autoreactive clonotypes serially found in patients' blood.

The data were produced by immunoSEQ multiplex PCR, yet TCRdb's version contains in-frame clones alone and is incomplete. The sample shows more than 30,000 clones, roughly 80% of them seen only once. The sample holds one count of this clone. As yet, its antigen is unknown. Germline V gene data show CDR1 as MNHEY and CDR2 as SVGAGI. The CDR3 covers 14 residues. The V gene end was trimmed by 6 bases and the J gene end by 3 bases; junction bases not matched to a gene: 4. Source material: CD45RA- memory CD4+ T cells from PBMCs. The chain recombines TRBV6-5 with TRBJ1-3, with TRBD1 matching over 8 bases. This receptor was identified in a human donor with narcolepsy. Here the CDR3 DNA reads TGTGCCAGCAGAGGACAGGGCTTTGGAAACACCATATATTTT. Amino acids: CASRGQGFGNTIYF.